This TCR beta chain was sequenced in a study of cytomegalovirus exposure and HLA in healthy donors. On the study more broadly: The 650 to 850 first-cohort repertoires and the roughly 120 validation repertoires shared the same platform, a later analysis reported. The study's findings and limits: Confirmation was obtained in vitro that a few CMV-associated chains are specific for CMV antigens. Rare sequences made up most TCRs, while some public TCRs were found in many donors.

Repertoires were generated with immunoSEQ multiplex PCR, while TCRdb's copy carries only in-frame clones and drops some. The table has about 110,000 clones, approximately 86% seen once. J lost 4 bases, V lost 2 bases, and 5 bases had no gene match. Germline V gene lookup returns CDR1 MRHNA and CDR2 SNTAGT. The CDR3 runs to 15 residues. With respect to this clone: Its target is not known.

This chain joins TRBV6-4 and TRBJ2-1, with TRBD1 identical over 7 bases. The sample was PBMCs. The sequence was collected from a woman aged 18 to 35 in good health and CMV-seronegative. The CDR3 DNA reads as TGTGCCAGCAGTGACGAACCGGGACAGTACAATGAGCAGTTCTTC. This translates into CASSDEPGQYNEQFF.